This T cell receptor (beta chain) came from a study of identical twins. General study results and limits: Abundant beta clonotypes from cord blood had fewer insertions, unlike memory repertoires, which showed none.

CDR1 and CDR2 (germline): SGHNT, YENEEA. Trimming stripped 5 bases from V and 8 bases from J, with 10 bases between. CDR3 length equals 12 residues. This clonotype appeared a few times. What it binds is not known. TCRdb fed the 5' RACE reads into MiXCR, producing one record per CDR3 protein. The sample carries about 790,000 distinct CDR3 sequences, 18% recorded once. This same sample was also taken into another study, of T cells expressing NK-cell markers. That study reports: Sequencing covered eight donors, seven HCMV-seropositive and one seronegative. NKG2C+ dominant clonotype frequencies in a handful of donors were about 1.0-8% of CD8+ T cells.

Sequenced input: PBMCs. This sequence was found in a woman younger than 30 in good health. This chain uses TRBV11-3 with TRBJ2-1; tentatively, D is TRBD1 (5 bases). The CDR3 here is CASSQPGYEQFF. The CDR3 nucleotides read TGTGCCAGCAGCCAACCAGGGTATGAGCAGTTCTTC.